The rows below give T cell receptor beta chains drawn from one sample of a study of shared clonotypes between healthy human individuals. Measured with immunoSEQ multiplex PCR; TCRdb has only the in-frame clones, and not every one. This repertoire shows 2,500,000 or so clones, approximately 90% found once; its top ten account for 0.37%. The source material was naive CD4+ T cells from PBMCs. All receptors come from a man aged 18 to 30 in good health. Some clones in this sample may be carry-over from other donors' samples. Each CDR3 is given with its conserved first and last residue. Fields, in order: D gene, J gene, V gene, clone size, CDR3 DNA, CDR3 protein. D genes are given only for firm matches. Clone size appears in some rows only: once, few, many, or a class for an expanded clone.

d_gene: NA; j_gene: TRBJ1-5; v_gene: TRBV18; abundance: NA; CDR3nt: TGTGCCAGCTCTTACTCCTCGGGTCAGCCCCAGCATTTT; CDR3aa: CASSYSSGQPQHF
d_gene: NA; j_gene: TRBJ1-4; v_gene: TRBV28; abundance: NA; CDR3nt: TGTGCCAGCAGTTCGTATCCTAGGAGATTTAATGAAAAACTGTTTTTT; CDR3aa: CASSSYPRRFNEKLFF
d_gene: TRBD2; j_gene: TRBJ2-3; v_gene: TRBV7-3; abundance: NA; CDR3nt: TGTGCCAGCAGCCGGGACTACGGCACAGATACGCAGTATTTT; CDR3aa: CASSRDYGTDTQYF
d_gene: NA; j_gene: TRBJ1-2; v_gene: TRBV15; abundance: NA; CDR3nt: TGTGCCACCAGCAGAGATTTGGCGGAGAACTATGGCTACACCTTC; CDR3aa: CATSRDLAENYGYTF
d_gene: NA; j_gene: TRBJ2-7; v_gene: TRBV28; abundance: NA; CDR3nt: TGTGCCAGCAGTGACGGCGGCAAGTACGAGCAGTACTTC; CDR3aa: CASSDGGKYEQYF
d_gene: TRBD1; j_gene: TRBJ1-1; v_gene: TRBV18; abundance: once; CDR3nt: TGTGCCAGCTCACGGGACAGCTGGGCGAACACTGAAGCTTTCTTT; CDR3aa: CASSRDSWANTEAFF
d_gene: NA; j_gene: TRBJ2-7; v_gene: TRBV15; abundance: NA; CDR3nt: TGTGCCACCAGCAGAGATAACGCAGCCCACGAGCAGTACTTC; CDR3aa: CATSRDNAAHEQYF
d_gene: NA; j_gene: TRBJ2-5; v_gene: TRBV11-2; abundance: NA; CDR3nt: TGTGCCAGCAGCTTACAAACAACCCAAGAGACCCAGTACTTC; CDR3aa: CASSLQTTQETQYF
d_gene: TRBD1; j_gene: TRBJ1-2; v_gene: TRBV19; abundance: NA; CDR3nt: TGTGCCAGTAGTATAGCAGGGGGCAATGGCTACACCTTC; CDR3aa: CASSIAGGNGYTF
d_gene: TRBD2; j_gene: TRBJ2-3; v_gene: TRBV5-1; abundance: NA; CDR3nt: TGCGCCAGCAGCTTGCCCCTAGCGGGGGGTTCAGGTACGCAGTATTTT; CDR3aa: CASSLPLAGGSGTQYF
d_gene: NA; j_gene: TRBJ1-4; v_gene: TRBV10-3; abundance: NA; CDR3nt: TGTGCCATCAGTGATAGGGATGCTAATGAAAAACTGTTTTTT; CDR3aa: CAISDRDANEKLFF
d_gene: TRBD1; j_gene: TRBJ2-7; v_gene: TRBV5-6; abundance: NA; CDR3nt: TGTGCCAGCAGCTCGGGACAGTTCTACGAGCAGTACTTC; CDR3aa: CASSSGQFYEQYF
d_gene: NA; j_gene: TRBJ1-1; v_gene: TRBV7-2; abundance: NA; CDR3nt: TGTGCCAGCAGCCGAGGCCGGGGGAGTGGCAGCACTGAAGCTTTCTTT; CDR3aa: CASSRGRGSGSTEAFF
d_gene: NA; j_gene: TRBJ2-7; v_gene: TRBV2; abundance: NA; CDR3nt: TGTGCCAGCAGTGGTGAGTACGAGCAGTACTTC; CDR3aa: CASSGEYEQYF
d_gene: NA; j_gene: TRBJ1-1; v_gene: TRBV9; abundance: NA; CDR3nt: TGTGCCAGCAGCCGGGACGGGAACACTGAAGCTTTCTTT; CDR3aa: CASSRDGNTEAFF
d_gene: NA; j_gene: TRBJ1-6; v_gene: TRBV6-5; abundance: NA; CDR3nt: TGTGCCAGCAGTCGGCCGGGGGGCGGTGGTTCACCCCTCCACTTT; CDR3aa: CASSRPGGGGSPLHF
d_gene: NA; j_gene: TRBJ1-2; v_gene: TRBV18; abundance: NA; CDR3nt: TGTGCCAGCTCACCACCGAATCCAGGGGCTAACTATGGCTACACCTTC; CDR3aa: CASSPPNPGANYGYTF
d_gene: NA; j_gene: TRBJ2-3; v_gene: TRBV28; abundance: NA; CDR3nt: TGTGCCAGCAGTTACTGGGGGTCTAGCACAGATACGCAGTATTTT; CDR3aa: CASSYWGSSTDTQYF
d_gene: NA; j_gene: TRBJ2-7; v_gene: TRBV5-1; abundance: NA; CDR3nt: TGCGCCAGCAGACAGTCTGGCGGGACGACCTCCTACGAGCAGTACTTC; CDR3aa: CASRQSGGTTSYEQYF
d_gene: TRBD1; j_gene: TRBJ2-7; v_gene: TRBV19; abundance: NA; CDR3nt: TGTGCCAGTAGTCGAGGACAGGGCAGTGATCCTTACGAGCAGTACTTC; CDR3aa: CASSRGQGSDPYEQYF
d_gene: NA; j_gene: TRBJ2-2; v_gene: TRBV7-3; abundance: NA; CDR3nt: TGTGCCAGCAGCTTACAGGGGAACGCCGGGGAGCTGTTTTTT; CDR3aa: CASSLQGNAGELFF
d_gene: TRBD1; j_gene: TRBJ1-5; v_gene: TRBV18; abundance: NA; CDR3nt: TGTGCCAGCTCACAGAACAGGGGTGGTCAGCCCCAGCATTTT; CDR3aa: CASSQNRGGQPQHF
d_gene: NA; j_gene: TRBJ2-7; v_gene: TRBV5-6; abundance: once; CDR3nt: TGTGCCAGCAGCTGGACGGCAAGCTACGAGCAGTACTTC; CDR3aa: CASSWTASYEQYF
d_gene: NA; j_gene: TRBJ2-4; v_gene: TRBV5-1; abundance: NA; CDR3nt: TGCGCCAGCAGCTTATCGGGTATCGCCAAAAACATTCAGTACTTC; CDR3aa: CASSLSGIAKNIQYF
d_gene: NA; j_gene: TRBJ1-2; v_gene: TRBV5-1; abundance: NA; CDR3nt: TGCGCCCGGCTCCCGGGACGGGAACCTAACTATGGCTACACCTTC; CDR3aa: CARLPGREPNYGYTF
d_gene: TRBD1; j_gene: TRBJ2-3; v_gene: TRBV28; abundance: NA; CDR3nt: TGTGCCAGCAGTTTAGACAGGGGGGGAACAGATACGCAGTATTTT; CDR3aa: CASSLDRGGTDTQYF
d_gene: NA; j_gene: TRBJ2-2; v_gene: TRBV6-4; abundance: NA; CDR3nt: TGTGCCAGCAGTCCCGGGGGACTCCGAAGGAACACCGGGGAGCTGTTTTTT; CDR3aa: CASSPGGLRRNTGELFF
d_gene: NA; j_gene: TRBJ2-7; v_gene: TRBV7-9; abundance: NA; CDR3nt: TGTGCCAGCAGCCGAATAGATAGCTCTTCCTACGAGCAGTACTTC; CDR3aa: CASSRIDSSSYEQYF
d_gene: NA; j_gene: TRBJ2-3; v_gene: TRBV29-1; abundance: NA; CDR3nt: TGCAGCGTTGACAAAGACGATCATACGCAGTATTTT; CDR3aa: CSVDKDDHTQYF
d_gene: TRBD1; j_gene: TRBJ2-1; v_gene: TRBV7-3; abundance: NA; CDR3nt: TGTGCCAGCAGCTTAATCCCGGGGGACAGGGGAGCCCATGAGCAGTTCTTC; CDR3aa: CASSLIPGDRGAHEQFF
d_gene: NA; j_gene: TRBJ2-7; v_gene: TRBV18; abundance: NA; CDR3nt: TGTGCCAGCTCACCTGCCGGGAGCTCCTACGAGCAGTACTTC; CDR3aa: CASSPAGSSYEQYF
d_gene: NA; j_gene: TRBJ2-6; v_gene: TRBV5-6; abundance: NA; CDR3nt: TGTGCCAGCAGCCTTTACTCCTTGATTGCTGGGGCCAACGTCCTGACTTTC; CDR3aa: CASSLYSLIAGANVLTF